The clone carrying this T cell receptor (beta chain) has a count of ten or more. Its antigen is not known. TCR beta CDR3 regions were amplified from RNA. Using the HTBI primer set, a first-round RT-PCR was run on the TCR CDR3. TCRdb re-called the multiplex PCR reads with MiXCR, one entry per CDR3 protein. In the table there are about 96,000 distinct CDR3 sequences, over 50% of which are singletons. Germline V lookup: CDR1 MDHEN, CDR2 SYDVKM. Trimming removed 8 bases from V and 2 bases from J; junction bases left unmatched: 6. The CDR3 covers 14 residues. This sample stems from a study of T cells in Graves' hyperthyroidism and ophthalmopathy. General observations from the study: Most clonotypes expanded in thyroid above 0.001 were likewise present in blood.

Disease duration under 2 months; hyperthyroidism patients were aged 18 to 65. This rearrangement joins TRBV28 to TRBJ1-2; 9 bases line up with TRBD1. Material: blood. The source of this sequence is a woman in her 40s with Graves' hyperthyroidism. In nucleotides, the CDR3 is TGTGCCAGCGGTCCGGGACAGGGAAACTATGGCTACACCTTC. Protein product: CASGPGQGNYGYTF.